A single sample gave rise to the 7 T cell receptor beta chains below, sequenced in a study of shared clonotypes between healthy human individuals. The method was immunoSEQ multiplex PCR; TCRdb's version includes in-frame clones alone and lacks a portion of them. The table records around 1.1 million clones, about four fifths of them present only once. Sequencing was carried out using memory CD4+ T cells from PBMCs. Subset indicated: CD45RA-negative fraction. The receptors here all came from a man younger than 30 in good health. Some clones in this sample may be carry-over from other donors' samples.

This chain uses TRBV29-1 with TRBJ1-1; D not resolved. V dropped 6 bases and J dropped 0 bases, with 14 bases sitting between them. Germline CDR1 reads SQVTM; CDR2 reads ANQGSEA. The CDR3 totals 14 residues. The CDR3 DNA reads TGCAGCGTCCTCGGTATCCGTCTGAACACTGAAGCTTTCTTT. Encoded protein: CSVLGIRLNTEAFF.

With regard to this clone: One base away lies a much larger clone, so this may be a sequencing read error. At the DNA level, this CDR3 is encoded by other sequences in the same sample as well. The genes are TRBV4-2 and TRBJ1-1, with D perhaps matching TRBD1 (6 bases). The CDR3 runs to 13 residues. V was clipped by 1 base and J by 3 bases, with 6 bases between them. Germline assignment: CDR1 LGHNA and CDR2 YNFKEQ. Here the CDR3 reads CASSQGTDTEAFF. CDR3 nucleotide sequence: TGTGCCAGCAGCCAAGGGACAGACACTGAAGCTTTCTTT.

This clone was seen only a few times. The genes are TRBV6-6 and TRBJ1-4; a possible D gene is TRBD1 (5 bases). V dropped 2 bases and J dropped 7 bases, with 11 bases sitting between them. CDR1 MNHNY and CDR2 SVGAGI come from the germline V gene (reference sequence). The CDR3 has 14 amino acids. In nucleotides, the CDR3 is TGTGCCAGCAGTTACGAGGGGACGGGTGAAAAACTGTTTTTT. It encodes CASSYEGTGEKLFF.

On this clone itself: Additional DNA sequences in this sample encode the identical CDR3. This chain joins TRBV28 and TRBJ1-5, with D unresolved. Germline CDR1 is MDHEN and CDR2 is SYDVKM. With 6 bases removed from V and 4 bases from J, the gap between germline ends came to 10 bases. The CDR3 runs 13 residues. CDR3 bases: TGTGCCAGCAGAATACGAGGGAATCAGCCCCAGCATTTT. The encoded protein is CASRIRGNQPQHF.

This clone was seen a few times. This chain uses TRBV4-2 with TRBJ2-7, with 7 nucleotides matching TRBD1. The CDR3 length is 14 residues. J was trimmed by 5 bases and V by 0 bases; bases with no gene match: 4. Looked up from germline, CDR1 is LGHNA and CDR2 is YNFKEQ. CDR3 bases: TGTGCCAGCAGCCAAGATAGGGACAGAGACGAGCAGTACTTC. Amino acid sequence: CASSQDRDRDEQYF.

The gene calls are TRBV9 and TRBJ2-2, with D unresolved. V was clipped by 4 bases and J by 10 bases, with 17 bases between them. The CDR3 sequence is 14 residues long. From germline, CDR1 is SGDLS and CDR2 YYNGEE. The CDR3 protein is CASSLRTTAQELFF. CDR3 DNA sequence: TGTGCCAGCAGCCTGAGGACCACAGCCCAGGAGCTGTTTTTT. Using reference TRBV9 and TRBJ2-2 for the parts outside the CDR3, the full variable domain is DSGVTQTPKHLITATGQRVTLRCSPRSGDLSVYWYQQSLDQGLQFLIQYYNGEERAKGNILERFSAQQFPDLHSELNLSSLELGDSALYFCASSLRTTAQELFFGEGSRLTVL.

The gene calls are TRBV27 and TRBJ2-7; 12 bases match TRBD2. V was pared by 10 bases and J by 5 bases, with 12 bases of the junction left unmatched. Looked up from germline, CDR1 is MNHEY and CDR2 is SMNVEV (reference sequence). This CDR3 region has 15 residues. CDR3 residues: CAMNLGLAGVDEQYF. In DNA, the CDR3 is TGTGCCATGAATCTGGGACTAGCGGGTGTCGACGAGCAGTACTTC.